This TCR beta chain was obtained from a study of radiotherapy plus CTLA-4 blockade in lung cancer. Measured with immunoSEQ multiplex PCR; TCRdb has only the in-frame clones, and not every one. This table holds more than 65,000 clones, around 83% found once. Ipilimumab CTLA-4 blockade and focal radiation were given to patients with chemo-refractory metastatic non-small-cell lung cancer. V shed 5 bases and J shed 4 bases, with 9 bases lying between them. CDR3 length equals 13 residues. From germline, CDR1 is MNHNY and CDR2 SVGAGI (reference sequence). The material was peripheral blood, obtained from a patient treated with radiotherapy plus ipilimumab. The sequence was obtained from a human donor with non-small cell lung cancer who had stable disease on radiotherapy plus ipilimumab. V usage is TRBV6-6 and J usage is TRBJ2-1; D is ambiguous. The CDR3 loop is CASSKDHYNEQFF. For the CDR3, the DNA is TGTGCCAGCAGTAAGGACCATTACAATGAGCAGTTCTTC.